The rows below give T cell receptor beta chains drawn from one sample of a study of response to subunit inactivated influenza vaccine. TCRdb re-derived calls from the RT-PCR reads in MiXCR, one entry per CDR3 protein. The sample has approximately 500,000 distinct CDR3 sequences; around 15% are singletons. Sequencing was performed on PBMCs from blood, taken about 12 days after vaccination. All receptors come from a man between 50 and 59 years old who received an inactivated influenza vaccine. Each CDR3 is given with its conserved first and last residue. A D gene is named only where the DNA matches it firmly. For some rows the clone size is stated as once, few or many, or as a class when expanded; others skip it.

d_call,v_call,clone_size,j_call,cdr3_nt,cdr3_aa
.,TRBV2,.,TRBJ2-5,TGTGCCAGCAATTTCCAGGGGCCAGGAGAGACCCAGTACTTC,CASNFQGPGETQYF
.,TRBV29-1,.,TRBJ2-7,TGCAGCGTTGTAGGTGGCCACGAGCAGTACTTC,CSVVGGHEQYF
.,TRBV12-3/TRBV12-4,few,TRBJ1-6,TGTGCCAGCAGTTTTTCGGGATCACCCCTCCACTTT,CASSFSGSPLHF
.,TRBV18,many,TRBJ1-6,TGTGCCAGCTCACCGTGGTTGCAGGGGCGGAATTCACCCCTCCACTTT,CASSPWLQGRNSPLHF
.,TRBV13,.,TRBJ2-5,TGTGCCAGCAGCGCCCGGGACACCAACCAAGAGACCCAGTACTTC,CASSARDTNQETQYF
.,TRBV27,few,TRBJ2-1,TGTGCCAGTACCGGTGGGGACCCCTTCTACAATGAGCAGTTCTTC,CASTGGDPFYNEQFF
.,TRBV28,few,TRBJ1-3,TGTGCCAGCAGTTTATCCCCGATCCCCAGGAACACCATATATTTT,CASSLSPIPRNTIYF
.,TRBV7-9,many,TRBJ2-7,TGTGCCAGCAGCTTAGGACAGCTCTACGAGCAGTACTTC,CASSLGQLYEQYF
.,TRBV10-1,.,TRBJ2-3,TGCGCCAGCAGTGACAACACAGATACGCAGTATTTT,CASSDNTDTQYF
.,TRBV27,.,TRBJ2-7,TGTGCCAGCAGTTTCCGAGGCTATTCCTACGAGCAGTACTTC,CASSFRGYSYEQYF
.,TRBV7-2,few,TRBJ2-1,TGTGCCAGCAGCCGATCCGGTTCCAGGGTGATAAATGAGCAGTTCTTC,CASSRSGSRVINEQFF
.,TRBV20-1,few,TRBJ1-3,TGCAGTGCTCTGGACGGAGGAATCTCTGGAAACACCATATATTTT,CSALDGGISGNTIYF
.,TRBV10-3,few,TRBJ2-7,TGTGCCATCAGTGTTCAGAAAGGAGAGCAGTACTTC,CAISVQKGEQYF
TRBD2,TRBV27,.,TRBJ2-1,TGTGCCAGCAGTTTATCGTCTAGCGGCTACAATGAGCAGTTCTTC,CASSLSSSGYNEQFF
.,TRBV7-2,.,TRBJ2-2,TGTGCCAGCAGCTTAAGGGGGAGCACCGGGGAGCTGTTTTTT,CASSLRGSTGELFF
.,TRBV18,.,TRBJ1-5,TGTGCCAGCAGCCCCGGACGGAGCAATCAGCCCCAGCATTTT,CASSPGRSNQPQHF
TRBD1,TRBV20-1,few,TRBJ1-1,TGCAGTGCTAGAGATAAGGGGACAGCCGATTTGGGCACTGAAGCTTTCTTT,CSARDKGTADLGTEAFF
TRBD2,TRBV2,.,TRBJ2-5,TGTGCCAGCAAGTCGGGCGGGGGGGCCCAAGAGACCCAGTACTTC,CASKSGGGAQETQYF
.,TRBV4-3,few,TRBJ2-4,TGCGCCAGCAGCCAAGAAGCCCCGGGGGAGTCGGGAAACATTCAGTACTTC,CASSQEAPGESGNIQYF
TRBD1,TRBV7-2,.,TRBJ2-3,TGTGCCAGCAGCTCGGGACAGGGTGGGAGAACAGATACGCAGTATTTT,CASSSGQGGRTDTQYF
.,TRBV7-2,few,TRBJ1-1,TGTGCCAGCAGCTTAAGACGGACCATGAACACTGAAGCTTTCTTT,CASSLRRTMNTEAFF
.,TRBV7-2,few,TRBJ1-1,TGTGCCAGCAGCCTATGGATCACTGAAGCTTTCTTT,CASSLWITEAFF
.,TRBV20-1,few,TRBJ2-5,TGCAGTGCTAGTCGGGGCAGGAAAGAGACCCAGTACTTC,CSASRGRKETQYF
.,TRBV29-1,few,TRBJ1-1,TGCAGCGCAGACTCGGGGGGGGGAAGAACTGAAGCTTTCTTT,CSADSGGGRTEAFF
.,TRBV27,.,TRBJ2-5,TGTGCCAGCAGTTTATTCAGCGGGCGGGAGACCCAGTACTTC,CASSLFSGRETQYF
.,TRBV28,few,TRBJ2-5,TGTGCCAGCAGTTTATTAGGATTCCAAGAGACCCAGTACTTC,CASSLLGFQETQYF
.,TRBV12-3/TRBV12-4,.,TRBJ2-5,TGTGCCAGCAGTCCCCAGGGTTTTTCCCAGTACTTC,CASSPQGFSQYF
.,TRBV6-1,few,TRBJ1-4,TGTGCCAGCAGCGACCGGGTCCATGAAAAACTGTTTTTT,CASSDRVHEKLFF
TRBD1,TRBV7-3,.,TRBJ2-3,TGTGCCAGCAGCGCCGGGACAGGCCTCACAGATACGCAGTATTTT,CASSAGTGLTDTQYF
TRBD2,TRBV11-2,.,TRBJ2-1,TGTGCCAGCAGACGGACTAGCGGGAGTGTGGATGAGCAGTTCTTC,CASRRTSGSVDEQFF
.,TRBV12-3/TRBV12-4,.,TRBJ1-5,TGTGCCAGCAGTTTAAGTCCTAGCAATCAGCCCCAGCATTTT,CASSLSPSNQPQHF